This T cell receptor (beta chain) was found in a study of blood T cell repertoires in COVID-19. This table comes from immunoSEQ multiplex PCR, and its TCRdb copy is limited to in-frame clones, with some not included. The sample yields fewer than 250,000 clones, 83% seen once. Germline assignment: CDR1 MNHEY and CDR2 SMNVEV (reference sequence). V lost 2 bases and J lost 0; bases outside the gene matches: 15. This CDR3 contains 19 residues. The sequenced sample was PBMCs or T cells enriched from blood (not recorded which). This clonotype was sampled from a woman aged 40 to 50 who had been exposed to COVID-19. The chain is built from TRBV27 and TRBJ1-2, with TRBD1 identical over 7 bases. The CDR3 bases are TGTGCCAGCAGTTTAATGTCCCTGACAGGGTGGGGAGCTAACTATGGCTACACCTTC. It is translated as CASSLMSLTGWGANYGYTF.